These 21 T cell receptor beta chains were sequenced from one sample in a study of molecular identifiers for immune sequencing clone quantification. TCRdb analysed the PCR reads with MiXCR anew, one entry per CDR3 protein. The sample has approximately 20,000 distinct CDR3 sequences, under 25% seen once. The sample taken for sequencing was naive CD8+ T cells from blood, with Jurkat cell RNA spiked in. Sample subset: FACS-sorted CD8+CD4-CCR7+CD45RA+ naive T cells. Receptor source: a human donor in good health. Some libraries in this study had Jurkat cell RNA spiked in.

This clonotype showed up just a few times. The chain recombines TRBV14 with TRBJ2-5; D gene unclear. This CDR3 spans 15 amino acids. V gave up 0 bases and J gave up 1 base, with 9 bases separating them. Germline lookup yields CDR1 SGHDN and CDR2 FVKESK. Here the CDR3 DNA reads TGTGCCAGCAGCCAAGAAGCATCAGGCCAAGAGACCCAGTACTTC. Translating gives CASSQEASGQETQYF.

This clonotype was observed many times. This chain links TRBV6-2 or TRBV6-3 with TRBJ2-1; TRBD1 matches at 12 bases. The V segment lost 0 bases and the J segment 8 bases; nucleotides outside the gene matches: 17. Germline CDR1 reads MNHEY; CDR2 reads SVGEGT. The CDR3 sequence is 20 residues long. CDR3 coding DNA: TGTGCCAGCAGTTACTCGATAGTGAGGTCCTCGGGACAGGGGGCTTATGAGCAGTTCTTC. Translated, it gives CASSYSIVRSSGQGAYEQFF.

This chain connects TRBV15 to TRBJ2-1; D call uncertain. The V gene's germline CDR1 is LNHNV and CDR2 YYDKDF (reference sequence). CDR3 size: 13 residues. V lost 4 bases to trimming and J lost 6 bases, with 10 bases between them. Written as DNA, the CDR3 is TGTGCCACCAGCATTGAAGTAACCAATGAGCAGTTCTTC. Its translation is CATSIEVTNEQFF.

Points on this clonotype: With a much larger clone just one base away, this may be a read error. The V call is TRBV12-3 or TRBV12-4, the J call TRBJ2-3, with TRBD1 as a possible D gene (6 bases). This CDR3 comprises 14 residues. V lost 11 bases, J lost 4 bases, and 19 bases lay in between. DNA of the CDR3: TGTGCCGCCTCCCCCGGACAGATGGCAGATACGCAGTATTTT. Its translation is CAASPGQMADTQYF.

This clonotype appeared many times. V is TRBV29-1 and J is TRBJ2-7; D is undetermined. Germline V gene sequence: CDR1 SQVTM, CDR2 ANQGSEA. This CDR3 is built from 12 residues. With 1 base removed from V and 4 bases from J, the gap between germline ends came to 8 bases. CDR3 amino acids: CSVEGAFYEQYF. CDR3 sequence (DNA): TGCAGCGTTGAAGGAGCTTTTTACGAGCAGTACTTC.

This clonotype counts as medium-sized. The chain has TRBV20-1 and TRBJ2-5; 7 bases map to TRBD2. J gave up 2 bases and V 0 bases, and 3 bases lay outside the gene matches. The germline V gene encodes CDR1 DFQATT and CDR2 SNEGSKA (reference sequence). The CDR3 spans 14 residues. As DNA, the CDR3 is TGCAGTGCTAGAGACTGGGAGGGGCAAGAGACCCAGTACTTC. Amino acids: CSARDWEGQETQYF.

Note on this clonotype: It may be a read error: a sequence one base away is much more abundant. Given the absence of the conserved phenylalanine or tryptophan at the CDR3 end, a read error is likely. V is TRBV7-2 and J is TRBJ2-7; tentative D call: TRBD1 (6 bases). The CDR3 extends over 14 amino acids. Germline V gene lookup returns CDR1 SGHTA and CDR2 FQGNSA. The V and J ends lost 5 bases and 6 bases respectively, with 17 bases between them. The CDR3: CASSLRGPFSEQYL. CDR3 nucleotides: TGTGCCAGCAGCCTCAGGGGCCCTTTTAGCGAGCAGTACCTC.

V is TRBV13 and J is TRBJ2-1; TRBD1 or TRBD2 may be the D gene (6 bases each). The CDR3 consists of 12 residues. The V gene lost 7 bases and the J gene lost 6 bases, with 10 bases spanning the gap. Germline lookup yields CDR1 PRHDT and CDR2 FYEKMQ (reference sequence). This CDR3 reads CASTGGLNEQFF. DNA for the CDR3: TGTGCCAGCACTGGGGGGCTCAATGAGCAGTTCTTC.

This clonotype is categorized as medium-sized. This chain links TRBV5-1 with TRBJ2-1, with D unresolved. This CDR3 contains 11 residues. V was clipped by 4 bases and J by 4 bases, with 3 bases between them. Germline CDR1 SGHRS, CDR2 YFSETQ. The CDR3 reads CASSTYNEQFF. The CDR3 coding sequence is TGCGCCAGCAGCACATACAATGAGCAGTTCTTC.

This clonotype was recorded a few times. The chain carries TRBV29-1 and TRBJ2-7; D remains unclear. Trimming removed 7 bases at V and 2 bases at J, with 12 bases between. The length of the CDR3 is 12 residues. Germline V gene lookup returns CDR1 SQVTM and CDR2 ANQGSEA. The CDR3, as DNA: TGCAGCGCCCGGATGGGGACCTACGAGCAGTACTTC. It encodes CSARMGTYEQYF.

The rearrangement links TRBV27 to TRBJ2-2; D not certain. V was pared by 3 bases and J by 1 base, with 12 bases between. The CDR3 loop spans 16 amino acids. Germline CDR1 MNHEY, CDR2 SMNVEV (reference sequence). The CDR3: CASSFGVGVNTGELFF. In nucleotides, the CDR3 is TGTGCCAGCAGTTTTGGTGTTGGGGTGAACACCGGGGAGCTGTTTTTT.

Of note for this clonotype: A read error may be the cause here, since a much bigger clone is one base away. V and J are TRBV5-1 and TRBJ2-1; D call uncertain. The length of the CDR3 is 11 residues. CDR1 SGHRS and CDR2 YFSETQ come from the germline V gene. The V end lost 2 bases, the J end lost 10 bases, and 7 bases lay between the germline ends. CDR3: CASSFNGEQFF. Written as DNA, the CDR3 is TGCGCCAGCAGCTTTAACGGGGAGCAGTTCTTC.

Concerning this clonotype itself: Given the absence of the conserved phenylalanine or tryptophan at the CDR3 end, a read error is likely. The CDR3 nucleotides are TGTGCCAGCAGCGGAAACGAGCAGTACTCC. It specifies CASSGNEQYS. V gene TRBV11-2 combines with J gene TRBJ2-7; no clear D. The CDR3 covers 10 residues. The ends were cut back, 5 bases at V and 5 bases at J, with 4 bases in the middle. Per the germline V gene, CDR1 is SGHAT and CDR2 is FQNNGV.

This clonotype is judged medium-sized (0.01 to 0.1%). The chain employs TRBV12-3 or TRBV12-4 and TRBJ2-1; D not resolved. The V and J ends lost 2 bases and 7 bases respectively, with 6 bases between them. The CDR3 consists of 12 residues. CDR3 sequence (DNA): TGTGCCAGCAGTTTATTAGGAAATGAGCAGTTCTTC. Translating gives CASSLLGNEQFF.

The sample holds a few counts of this clonotype. A clone one base away is much larger, so this may be a read error. The chain is built from TRBV4-3 and TRBJ2-1, with 8 bases identical to TRBD2. Looked up from germline, CDR1 is LGHNA and CDR2 is YSLEER. The CDR3 sequence is 14 residues long. The CDR3 DNA is TGCGCCAGCAGTCCCGGGACTAGTGACAATGAGCGGTTCTTC. As protein: CASSPGTSDNERFF.

There are many counts of this clonotype. The rearrangement links TRBV5-1 to TRBJ1-2; no clear D. The CDR3 is made up of 13 amino acids. Trimming pared 1 base from V and 4 bases from J, leaving 8 bases between. Germline V gene sequence: CDR1 SGHRS, CDR2 YFSETQ. The CDR3 nucleotides are TGCGCCAGCAGCTTGACGGCTTTCTATGGCTACACCTTC. Its translation is CASSLTAFYGYTF.

In this sample, this clonotype turned up many times. The rearrangement links TRBV3-1 to TRBJ2-7, with TRBD2 matching over 10 bases. The CDR3 is 15 residues long. Trimming took 1 base from V and 6 from J; bases not matched to a gene: 6. Per germline, CDR1 LGHDT and CDR2 YNNKEL (reference sequence). CDR3 in amino acids: CASSQVLAGVREQYF. DNA for the CDR3: TGTGCCAGCAGCCAAGTTCTAGCGGGAGTGCGCGAGCAGTACTTC.

Points on this clonotype: This could be a read error, since a much larger clone is one nucleotide away. The chain has TRBV14 and TRBJ2-2, with D tentatively TRBD1 (6 bases). CDR1 is SGHDN and CDR2 is FVKESK in the germline V gene. The CDR3 loop spans 18 amino acids. CDR3 DNA: TGTGCCAGCGGCCAAGTTATGGCCCAGGGGCGGGTCACCGGGGAGCTGTTTTTT. This codes for CASGQVMAQGRVTGELFF.

The sample holds a few counts of this clonotype. The chain is built from TRBV28 and TRBJ2-5; D gene unclear. Germline CDR1 reads MDHEN; CDR2 reads SYDVKM. The CDR3 sequence is 13 residues long. V lost 8 bases and J 6 bases, leaving 16 bases between the germline ends. For the CDR3, the DNA is TGTGCCAGCTTTCCTGTGGGTGGTAAGACCCAGTACTTC. Translating it yields CASFPVGGKTQYF.

By its share, this clonotype is medium-sized (0.01 to 0.1%). This chain connects TRBV20-1 to TRBJ2-3; 11 nucleotides agree with TRBD2. CDR3 length equals 17 residues. The V and J ends lost 5 bases and 8 bases, in that order; junction bases with no gene match: 18. Germline V CDR1 and CDR2: DFQATT, SNEGSKA (reference sequence). CDR3 residues: CSAEGGLAEAWAGTQYF. CDR3 bases: TGCAGTGCTGAAGGGGGACTAGCGGAAGCCTGGGCTGGTACGCAGTATTTT.

V usage is TRBV12-3 or TRBV12-4 and J usage is TRBJ2-1; D unclear. Trimming removed 1 base from V and 1 base from J, with 8 bases in between. This CDR3 has 15 amino acids. CDR3 sequence: CASSLGELSYNEQFF. The CDR3 nucleotides read TGTGCCAGCAGTTTAGGGGAACTTTCCTACAATGAGCAGTTCTTC.